This entry lists 2 T cell receptor beta chains sequenced from one sample in a study of technical replicates of blood from a handful of donors. Profiled with immunoSEQ multiplex PCR; TCRdb holds only in-frame clones, not every one. Of about 85,000 clones listed, roughly 94% are singletons. The material sequenced was T cells isolated from PBMCs. All receptors derive from a human donor in good health.

The V and J genes are TRBV6-1 and TRBJ2-1, with 13 bases fitting TRBD2. CDR3 length equals 18 residues. Germline V CDR1 and CDR2: MNHNS, SASEGT. J gave up 2 bases and V 4 bases, and 8 bases lay outside the gene matches. The CDR3 sequence: CASSGTSGSQSTYNEQFF. CDR3 in DNA: TGTGCCAGCAGTGGGACTAGCGGGAGTCAGTCGACCTACAATGAGCAGTTCTTC.

The chain has TRBV15 and TRBJ2-2, with a possible D match to TRBD2 (5 bases). This CDR3 spans 15 amino acids. Per the germline V gene, CDR1 is LNHNV and CDR2 is YYDKDF (reference sequence). V was cut by 1 base and J by 1 base, with 7 bases left in between. CDR3 protein: CATSRGERNTGELFF. DNA of the CDR3: TGTGCCACCAGCAGAGGGGAGCGGAACACCGGGGAGCTGTTTTTT.